This TCR beta chain was found in a study of Graves' ophthalmopathy and Graves' hyperthyroidism. As the template, RNA transcripts were used to amplify TCR beta CDR3 regions. First-round RT-PCR used HTBI primers; second-round multiplex PCR followed. TCRdb passed the multiplex PCR reads through MiXCR, listing each CDR3 protein once. The sample yields about 740,000 distinct CDR3 sequences, 35% to 50% seen once. V was clipped by 0 bases and J by 7 bases; unmatched bases: 11. This CDR3 contains 16 residues. Germline CDR1 and CDR2: SGDLS and YYNGEE. Study-wide results and caveats: The authors also found most expanded thyroid clonotypes above 0.001 frequency in blood.

Each donor who had ophthalmopathy showed moderate-to-severe activity, a CAS of ≥3, a NOSPECS of ≥4, and a duration under 3 months. Excluded: other autoimmune disease, uncontrolled infection, pregnancy or lactation. Remarks on this clonotype: Antigen unknown.

The rearrangement links TRBV9 to TRBJ2-5; TRBD1 matches 8 bases. Sequencing input: peripheral blood. This sequence was found in an adult man with Graves' ophthalmopathy. The CDR3 here is CASSVEDRGIITTQYF. DNA of the CDR3: TGTGCCAGCAGCGTAGAAGACAGGGGCATAATAACGACCCAGTACTTC.